This note documents a single T cell receptor beta chain sequence. The antigen is undetermined. The data are from a study of OX40 agonist ivuxolimab in advanced cancers. The overall study: Dose-escalation patients were diagnosed with hepatocellular carcinoma, melanoma, renal cell cancer or head and neck cancer. Partial responses were achieved by three patients, one with hepatocellular carcinoma and two with cutaneous melanoma. Study-wide results and caveats: Expanded clones tended on average to be more numerous among CD8+ T cells than CD4+. No antigen was identified for the clonally expanded peripheral T cells.

Clones were read by immunoSEQ multiplex PCR, and TCRdb kept only the in-frame ones, dropping some. Here the sample spans 50,000 to 80,000 clones, approximately 90% being singletons. The V end was cut by 3 bases, the J end by 0 bases, with 9 bases between. The length of the CDR3 is 15 residues. The V gene's germline CDR1 is SGHAT and CDR2 FQNNGV. This chain joins TRBV11-2 and TRBJ2-4; D possibly corresponds to TRBD1 (5 bases). This sample comprised CD4+ or CD8+ T cells sorted from blood, obtained in a trial of the OX40 agonist ivuxolimab. This TCR derives from an adult with an advanced solid tumor such as melanoma, head and neck, liver or kidney cancer. In nucleotides, the CDR3 is TGTGCCAGCAGCTTCGGCAGGGCAGCCAAAAACATTCAGTACTTC. This gives the protein CASSFGRAAKNIQYF. Full variable domain (missing parts from reference TRBV11-2 and TRBJ2-4): EAGVAQSPRYKIIEKRQSVAFWCNPISGHATLYWYQQILGQGPKLLIQFQNNGVVDDSQLPKDRFSAERLKGVDSTLKIQPAKLEDSAVYLCASSFGRAAKNIQYFGAGTRLSVL.